This TCR beta chain was documented in a study of T cell responses to AZD1222 COVID-19 vaccine. V was cut by 0 bases and J by 2 bases, with 8 bases left in between. Germline values: CDR1 KGHSH, CDR2 LQKENI. The CDR3 contains 15 residues. Study conclusions and caveats: The study identified only five to seven AZD1222 recipients as seropositive at baseline.

With regard to this clone: The antigen remains unidentified.

The method was immunoSEQ multiplex PCR; TCRdb's version includes in-frame clones alone and lacks a portion of them. In the table there are approximately 90,000 clones, about 86% of which are singletons. The chain carries TRBV18 and TRBJ1-3; D not certain. The TCR originated in an adult in good health. The specimen was peripheral blood, collected on day 0 of AZD1222 vaccination. CDR3 region: CASSPPVLAGNTIYF. CDR3 coding DNA: TGTGCCAGCTCACCACCGGTGTTGGCTGGAAACACCATATATTTT.